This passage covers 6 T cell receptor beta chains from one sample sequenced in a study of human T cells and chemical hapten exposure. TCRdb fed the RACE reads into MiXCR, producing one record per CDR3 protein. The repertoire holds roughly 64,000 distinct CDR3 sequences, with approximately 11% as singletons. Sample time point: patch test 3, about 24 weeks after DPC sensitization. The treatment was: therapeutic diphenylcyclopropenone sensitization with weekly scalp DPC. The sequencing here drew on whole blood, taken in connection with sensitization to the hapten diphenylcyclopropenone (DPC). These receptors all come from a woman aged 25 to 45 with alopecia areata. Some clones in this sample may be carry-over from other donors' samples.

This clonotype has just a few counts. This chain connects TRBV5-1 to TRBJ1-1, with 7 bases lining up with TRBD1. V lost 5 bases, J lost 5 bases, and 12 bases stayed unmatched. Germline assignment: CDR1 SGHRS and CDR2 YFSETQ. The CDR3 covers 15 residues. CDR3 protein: CASRYGGQGETEAFF. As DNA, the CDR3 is TGCGCCAGCAGATATGGAGGGCAGGGGGAGACTGAAGCTTTCTTT.

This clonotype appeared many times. The CDR3, as DNA: TGCAGCGTTGAAGGGGACTGGAGGGAGCAGTACTTC. Amino acid sequence: CSVEGDWREQYF. This chain connects TRBV29-1 to TRBJ2-7; maybe TRBD2 (6 bases). CDR3 length: 12 residues. CDR1 and CDR2 from the germline V gene are SQVTM and ANQGSEA. V lost 1 base and J lost 7, with 11 bases in between.

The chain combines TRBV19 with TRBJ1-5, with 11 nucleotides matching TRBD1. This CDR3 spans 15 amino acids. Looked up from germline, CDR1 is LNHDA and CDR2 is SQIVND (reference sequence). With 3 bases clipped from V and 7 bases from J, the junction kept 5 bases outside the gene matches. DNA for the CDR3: TGTGCCAGTAGTATTTATGGGACAGGGGGGCAGCCCCAGCATTTT. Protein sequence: CASSIYGTGGQPQHF.

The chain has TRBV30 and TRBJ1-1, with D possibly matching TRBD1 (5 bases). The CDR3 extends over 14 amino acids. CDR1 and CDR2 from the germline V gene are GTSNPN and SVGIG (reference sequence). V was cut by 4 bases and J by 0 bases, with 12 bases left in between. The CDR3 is CAWISGGMNTEAFF. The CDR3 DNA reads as TGTGCCTGGATTAGCGGGGGGATGAACACTGAAGCTTTCTTT.

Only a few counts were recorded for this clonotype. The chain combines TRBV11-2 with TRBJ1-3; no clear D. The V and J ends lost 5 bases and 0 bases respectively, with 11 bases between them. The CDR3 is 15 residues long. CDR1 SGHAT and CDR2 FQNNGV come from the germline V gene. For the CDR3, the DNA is TGTGCCAGCAGCCCCTCTCCCGTCTCTGGAAACACCATATATTTT. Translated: CASSPSPVSGNTIYF.

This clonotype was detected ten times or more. The CDR3 DNA is TGTGCCAGCAGCCAGGACAGTCACTATGGCTACACCTTC. Translating gives CASSQDSHYGYTF. The V call is TRBV3-1, the J call TRBJ1-2, with D possibly TRBD1 on 6 matching bases. CDR1 and CDR2 (germline): LGHDT, YNNKEL (reference sequence). The CDR3 runs to 13 residues. V was shortened by 3 bases and J by 3 bases, with 8 bases between the two germline ends.